This entry features one TCR beta chain sequence. Its specificity is not known. PCR primers comprised 60 Vbeta and 13 Jbeta primers. Sequencing used immunoSEQ multiplex PCR; TCRdb keeps in-frame clones, though not all of them. The sample yields 75,000 to 100,000 clones, approximately 64% seen once. The CDR3 sequence is 16 residues long. Germline V gene lookup returns CDR1 LNHDA and CDR2 SQIVND (reference sequence). V was pared by 1 base and J by 7 bases, with 17 bases between. This specimen belongs to a study of cytomegalovirus exposure and HLA in healthy donors. Study-wide results and caveats: 16,951 TCR beta sequences were associated with HLA alleles at 0.05 false discovery rate in a later analysis.

This sequence joins TRBV19 and TRBJ1-5; a weak D match, TRBD1 (6 bases). The sample taken for sequencing was PBMCs. The TCR comes from a man aged 60-69 years in good health and CMV-seronegative. CDR3 in DNA: TGTGCCAGTAGTATAGGACCAGGGGCCGTCGGACAGCCCCAGCATTTT. Translated, it gives CASSIGPGAVGQPQHF.